The present T cell receptor beta chain was sequenced within a study of a mutant IDH1 vaccine in newly diagnosed glioma. CDR3 length: 15 residues. V lost 1 base, J lost 4 bases, and 5 bases stayed unmatched. Germline CDR1 and CDR2: SGHRS and YFSETQ. About this clone: Its antigen is unknown.

The time point: week 47, end of study. One vaccine dose held 300 ug of mutant IDH1 20-mer peptide and came with topical imiquimod. TCRdb keeps only in-frame clones here, not all; method: immunoSEQ multiplex PCR. Of around 53,000 clones listed, approximately 84% were seen once; the top ten hold around 4.5%. The V gene is TRBV5-1, the J gene TRBJ2-1; 7 bases line up with TRBD1. The source is a woman in her 30s with glioma. Some clones in this sample may be carry-over from other donors' samples. The sequences come from PBMCs, collected from a glioma patient whose treatment included an IDH1 peptide vaccine. CDR3 loop: CASSLTGQEYNEQFF. The CDR3, as DNA: TGCGCCAGCAGCTTGACTGGACAGGAGTACAATGAGCAGTTCTTC.